This T cell receptor (beta chain) was obtained from a study of CD8+CD57+ T cells in acquired aplastic anemia. About the study: Recorded DNA amounts for sorted CD4+ and CD8+ cells had an average of approximately 3 ug.

V lost 8 bases and J 5 bases, leaving 21 bases between the germline ends. The germline CDR1 and CDR2 sequences are WSHSY and SAAADI. This CDR3 has 15 amino acids. Whole-study results and caveats: Patients and controls were found to share some 30 CD8+ CDR3 sequences.

By proportion, this clonotype is medium-sized. The antigen is unknown. Profiling that covered TCR beta VDJ and CDR3 relied on genomic DNA as its template. TCRdb called the reads again in MiXCR, with one record for every CDR3 protein. This table holds roughly 130,000 distinct CDR3 sequences, more than 40% found once. The sequenced material came from sorted CD4+, CD8+, or CD8+CD57+ T cells (not recorded which) from PBMCs. This chain links TRBV10-2 with TRBJ2-5, with D possibly TRBD1 on 5 matching bases. The clonotype comes from a human donor in good health, serving as a control. CDR3 amino acids: CASSSPGSLGETQYF. For the CDR3, the DNA is TGCGCCAGCTCATCCCCAGGGTCGTTGGGGGAGACCCAGTACTTC.